This TCR beta chain was retrieved from a study of identical twins. MiXCR was run by TCRdb on the 5' RACE reads, yielding one entry per CDR3 protein. The table shows 450,000 or so distinct CDR3 sequences, with approximately 15% occurring only once. A word on this clonotype: The target antigen is unknown.

Germline values: CDR1 MDHEN, CDR2 SYDVKM. Trimming removed 6 bases at V and 6 bases at J, with 20 bases between. The CDR3 length is 16 residues. Overall study findings and caveats: Diverse VJ usage suggested most zero-insertion clonotypes were not invariant T cells.

These same records also appear under a second study, on yellow fever vaccine responses in identical twins.

Sample: CD4+ T cells sorted from blood. This receptor was taken from a woman aged 18-29 years in good health. The rearrangement joins TRBV28 to TRBJ2-2; D perhaps matches TRBD1 (6 bases). This chain's CDR3 is CASRTRTAKSPGELFF. CDR3 coding DNA: TGTGCCAGCAGGACCAGGACAGCCAAATCCCCCGGGGAGCTGTTTTTT.